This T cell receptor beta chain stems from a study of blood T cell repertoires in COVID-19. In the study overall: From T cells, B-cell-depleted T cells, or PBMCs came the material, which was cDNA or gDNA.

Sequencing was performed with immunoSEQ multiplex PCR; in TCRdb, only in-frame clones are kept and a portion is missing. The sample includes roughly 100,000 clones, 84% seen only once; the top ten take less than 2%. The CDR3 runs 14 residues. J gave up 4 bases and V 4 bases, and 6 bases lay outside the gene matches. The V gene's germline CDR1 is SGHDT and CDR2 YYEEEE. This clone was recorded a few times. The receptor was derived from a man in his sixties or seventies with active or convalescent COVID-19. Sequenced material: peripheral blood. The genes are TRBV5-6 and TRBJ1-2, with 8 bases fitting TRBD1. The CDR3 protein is CASSLGQVPYGYTF. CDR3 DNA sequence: TGTGCCAGCAGCCTGGGACAGGTGCCCTATGGCTACACCTTC.